This entry is about one T cell receptor beta chain. CDR3 size: 13 residues. The germline V gene encodes CDR1 SGHTA and CDR2 FQGNSA. The V end was cut by 5 bases, the J end by 7 bases, with 9 bases between. These data come from a study of blood T cell repertoires in COVID-19. At the level of the study: From the United States, Italy and Spain came samples of acute and convalescent COVID-19. The analysed material was cDNA or gDNA that came from T cells, B-cell-depleted T cells, or PBMCs.

Original processing methods: By means of reference gene primer amplification, nucleated cell counts were estimated. This table comes from immunoSEQ multiplex PCR, and its TCRdb copy is limited to in-frame clones, with some not included. For V, J and clone size, that table is used; D and trimming come from the DNA. Among 140,000 or so clones listed, 70% to 90% were seen once. The V gene is TRBV7-2, the J gene TRBJ1-6; D is perhaps TRBD1 (6 bases). Specimen: peripheral blood. The receptor was isolated from a man aged 65 to 85 with acute or convalescent COVID-19. The CDR3 protein is CASSDTGNSPLHF. CDR3 in DNA: TGTGCCAGCAGCGATACAGGGAATTCACCCCTCCACTTT.